This T cell receptor beta chain emerged from a study of T cells in localized non-small cell lung cancer. V lost 1 base, J lost 3 bases, and 17 bases lay in between. The V gene's germline CDR1 is SGHRS and CDR2 YFSETQ. The CDR3 runs to 16 residues. Sequencing used immunoSEQ multiplex PCR; TCRdb keeps in-frame clones, though not all of them. The sample gives fewer than 30,000 clones, approximately 83% of which show up once; over 4% is in the top ten. This sequence was found in a man aged 35-75 years with stage III lung adenocarcinoma. Source: peripheral blood mononuclear cells, taken before any cancer treatment. V usage is TRBV5-1 and J usage is TRBJ2-7; D gene unclear. The CDR3 sequence is CASSLKGSHYYYEQYV. CDR3 sequence (DNA): TGCGCCAGCAGCTTGAAGGGATCCCACTACTACTACGAGCAGTACGTC.